This is a list of T cell receptor beta chains from one sample in a study of regulatory T cells in long-lasting Graves disease. Each CDR3 protein is one row after TCRdb ran MiXCR on the multiplex PCR reads. The sample yields about 540,000 distinct CDR3 sequences, approximately 13% seen once. A further study also used this sample, focusing on T cells in Graves' hyperthyroidism and ophthalmopathy.

Specimen: peripheral blood mononuclear cells (PBMCs), collected at new diagnosis, from a patient treated with antithyroid drugs. The receptors were sampled from a man aged 25 to 40 with Graves disease. Both conserved end residues are part of each CDR3. A D gene is named only where the DNA matches it firmly. Clone size, where shown, is once, few, many, or a class for clones that have expanded.

D gene,CDR3 length,clone size,J gene,V gene,CDR3 protein,CDR3 DNA
-,17,many,TRBJ1-2,TRBV9,CASSVALARGQNYGYTF,TGTGCCAGCAGCGTAGCTCTGGCAAGGGGACAAAACTATGGCTACACCTTC
TRBD1,15,many,TRBJ1-5,TRBV27,CASSSGTGHNQPQHF,TGTGCCAGCAGTTCCGGGACAGGGCATAATCAGCCCCAGCATTTT
TRBD2,17,many,TRBJ2-3,TRBV29-1,CSVAGVTASGRADTQYF,TGCAGCGTTGCCGGGGTGACGGCTAGCGGGAGGGCAGATACGCAGTATTTT
-,13,few,TRBJ1-5,TRBV19,CASYQGSNQPQHF,TGTGCCAGTTATCAGGGAAGCAATCAGCCCCAGCATTTT
TRBD1,15,-,TRBJ2-7,TRBV15,CATSRVGQGSYEQYF,TGTGCCACCAGCAGAGTGGGACAGGGCTCCTACGAGCAGTACTTC
TRBD2,15,many,TRBJ2-1,TRBV27,CASTSPLYGRDEQFF,TGTGCCAGCACTTCCCCCCTTTACGGGAGGGATGAGCAGTTCTTC
TRBD2,15,-,TRBJ2-1,TRBV6-2/TRBV6-3,CASSGGAGGNNEQFF,TGTGCCAGCAGTGGGGGAGCGGGAGGGAACAATGAGCAGTTCTTC
TRBD2,17,many,TRBJ2-5,TRBV7-2,CASSGWTSGGIGETQYF,TGTGCCAGCAGCGGATGGACTAGCGGGGGAATAGGAGAGACCCAGTACTTC
-,14,few,TRBJ2-2,TRBV10-3,CAISGKPNTGELFF,TGTGCCATCAGTGGAAAGCCGAACACCGGGGAGCTGTTTTTT
-,13,many,TRBJ2-7,TRBV7-2,CASSLWATYEQYF,TGTGCCAGCAGCTTATGGGCTACCTACGAGCAGTACTTC
TRBD1,15,few,TRBJ2-7,TRBV2,CASSQVDRARYEQYF,TGTGCCAGCAGCCAAGTCGACAGGGCACGATACGAGCAGTACTTC
TRBD1,15,-,TRBJ2-2,TRBV29-1,CSVVIVPGGTGELFF,TGCAGCGTTGTAATCGTGCCAGGGGGTACCGGGGAGCTGTTTTTT
TRBD1,13,many,TRBJ1-1,TRBV27,CASGRQGHTEAFF,TGTGCCAGCGGGAGACAGGGTCACACTGAAGCTTTCTTT
-,15,few,TRBJ2-5,TRBV6-1,CASSESQPIGETQYF,TGTGCCAGCAGTGAGTCACAGCCGATTGGAGAGACCCAGTACTTC
-,12,many,TRBJ2-3,TRBV20-1,CSAGRGTDTQYF,TGCAGTGCTGGACGTGGCACAGATACGCAGTATTTT
-,16,-,TRBJ2-7,TRBV4-1,CASSQGRTVSSYEQYF,TGCGCCAGCAGCCAAGGACGGACTGTGAGCTCCTACGAGCAGTACTTC
-,13,many,TRBJ1-5,TRBV12-3/TRBV12-4,CASSPMQDQPQHF,TGTGCCAGCAGCCCAATGCAAGATCAGCCCCAGCATTTT
-,13,many,TRBJ2-3,TRBV12-3/TRBV12-4,CASSDSPTDTQYF,TGTGCCAGCAGTGACTCCCCCACAGATACGCAGTATTTT
TRBD2,16,few,TRBJ2-2,TRBV12-3/TRBV12-4,CASSFRLAGGPGELFF,TGTGCCAGCAGTTTCCGGCTAGCGGGAGGGCCCGGGGAGCTGTTTTTT
TRBD1,14,-,TRBJ1-3,TRBV7-2,CASSLSDREVAIYF,TGTGCCAGCAGCCTATCAGACAGGGAGGTTGCCATATATTTT
-,13,many,TRBJ1-1,TRBV6-1,CASLSVQNTEAFF,TGTGCCAGCCTCTCTGTTCAAAACACTGAAGCTTTCTTT
TRBD1,15,-,TRBJ2-5,TRBV6-1,CASSYRDSLQETQYF,TGTGCCAGCAGCTACCGGGACAGCCTACAAGAGACCCAGTACTTC